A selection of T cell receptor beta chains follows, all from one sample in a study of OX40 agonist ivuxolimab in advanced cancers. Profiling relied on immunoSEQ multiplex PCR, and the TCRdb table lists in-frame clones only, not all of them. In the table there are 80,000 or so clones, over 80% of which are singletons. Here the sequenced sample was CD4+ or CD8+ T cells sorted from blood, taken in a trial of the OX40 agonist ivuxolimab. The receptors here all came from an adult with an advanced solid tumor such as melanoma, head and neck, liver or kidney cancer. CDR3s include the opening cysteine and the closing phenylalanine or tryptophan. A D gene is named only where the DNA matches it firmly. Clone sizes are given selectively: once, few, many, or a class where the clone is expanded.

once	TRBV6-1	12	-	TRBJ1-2	CASSELNYGYTF	TGTGCCAGCAGTGAACTAAACTATGGCTACACCTTC
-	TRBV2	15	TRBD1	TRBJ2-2	CASSGRGQVPGELFF	TGTGCCAGCAGCGGCCGGGGACAGGTCCCCGGGGAGCTGTTTTTT
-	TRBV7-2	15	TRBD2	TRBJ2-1	CASSLDSGGQTEQFF	TGTGCCAGCAGCTTAGATAGCGGGGGGCAAACCGAGCAGTTCTTC
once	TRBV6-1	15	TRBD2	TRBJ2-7	CASREGLSGDYEQYF	TGTGCCAGCAGGGAGGGACTATCGGGTGACTACGAGCAGTACTTC
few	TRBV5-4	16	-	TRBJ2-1	CASSSKGKSSYNEQFF	TGTGCCAGCAGCTCGAAGGGGAAAAGCTCCTACAATGAGCAGTTCTTC
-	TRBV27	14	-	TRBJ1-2	CASSFFGTNYGYTF	TGTGCCAGCAGTTTTTTTGGGACTAACTATGGCTACACCTTC
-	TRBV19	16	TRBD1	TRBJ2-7	CASSTTLDRIAYEQYF	TGTGCCAGTAGTACAACATTGGACAGGATCGCCTACGAGCAGTACTTC
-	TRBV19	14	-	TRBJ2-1	CASRGPSPYNEQFF	TGTGCCTCACGGGGACCCTCTCCTTACAATGAGCAGTTCTTC
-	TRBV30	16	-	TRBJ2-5	CAWSLARGALQETQYF	TGTGCCTGGAGCCTGGCCAGGGGGGCTCTCCAAGAGACCCAGTACTTC
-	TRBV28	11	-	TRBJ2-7	CASSRRIEQYF	TGTGCCAGCAGTAGGCGGATCGAGCAGTACTTC
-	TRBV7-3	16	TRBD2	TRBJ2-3	CASSSDSGGAGDTQYF	TGTGCCAGCAGCTCCGATAGCGGGGGGGCTGGAGATACGCAGTATTTT
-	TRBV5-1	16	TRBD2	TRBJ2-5	CASSSLAGAAEETQYF	TGCGCCAGCAGCTCCCTAGCGGGAGCAGCGGAAGAGACCCAGTACTTC
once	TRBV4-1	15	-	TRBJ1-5	CASRSQGYSNQPQHF	TGCGCCAGCCGGTCACAGGGCTACAGCAATCAGCCCCAGCATTTT
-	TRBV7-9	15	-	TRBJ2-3	CASSPWGDSEDTQYF	TGTGCCAGCAGCCCCTGGGGGGATTCGGAGGATACGCAGTATTTT
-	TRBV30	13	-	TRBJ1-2	CAWSVVGDSLGTF	TGTGCCTGGAGTGTAGTTGGTGACAGTTTGGGGACCTTC
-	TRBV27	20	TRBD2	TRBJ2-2	CASSPNSRLRSGGDTGELFF	TGTGCCAGCAGTCCCAATTCCCGACTGAGGAGCGGGGGCGACACCGGGGAGCTGTTTTTT
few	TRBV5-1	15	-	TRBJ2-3	CASSLEVPGADTQYF	TGCGCCAGCAGCTTGGAGGTCCCTGGGGCCGATACGCAGTATTTT
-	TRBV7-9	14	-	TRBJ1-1	CASSLSGSNTEAFF	TGTGCCAGCAGCTTATCCGGATCGAACACTGAAGCTTTCTTT
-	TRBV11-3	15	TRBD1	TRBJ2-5	CASSLVQTGGETQYF	TGTGCCAGCAGCCTGGTCCAAACAGGGGGAGAGACCCAGTACTTC
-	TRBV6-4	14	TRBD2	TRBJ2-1	CASSDSRLAGVLFF	TGTGCCAGCAGTGACTCGCGCCTGGCGGGGGTACTGTTCTTC
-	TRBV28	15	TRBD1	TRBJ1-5	CASSPGQGSNQPQHF	TGTGCCAGCAGTCCTGGACAGGGCAGCAATCAGCCCCAGCATTTT
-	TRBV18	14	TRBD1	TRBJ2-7	CASSTAGTGNEQYF	TGTGCCAGCTCAACTGCCGGGACAGGGAACGAGCAGTACTTC
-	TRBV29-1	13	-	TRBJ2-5	CSAPEEGQETQYF	TGCAGCGCACCGGAAGAGGGGCAAGAGACCCAGTACTTC
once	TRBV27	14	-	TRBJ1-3	CASSTQGPGNTIYF	TGTGCCAGCAGTACACAGGGTCCTGGAAACACCATATATTTT
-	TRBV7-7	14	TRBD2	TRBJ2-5	CASSPGGGAETQYF	TGTGCCAGCAGTCCGGGGGGTGGGGCAGAGACCCAGTACTTC
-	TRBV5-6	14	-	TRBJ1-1	CASSSLNRALEAFF	TGTGCCAGCAGCTCTCTGAACAGGGCCCTTGAAGCTTTCTTT
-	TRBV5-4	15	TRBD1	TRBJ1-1	CASSSTGGAGAEAFF	TGTGCCAGCAGCTCCACAGGGGGCGCGGGCGCTGAAGCTTTCTTT
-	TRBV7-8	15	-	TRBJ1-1	CASSFGVPRNTEAFF	TGTGCCAGCAGCTTTGGGGTTCCACGTAACACTGAAGCTTTCTTT
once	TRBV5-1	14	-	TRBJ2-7	CASSLGPGSYEQYF	TGCGCCAGCAGCTTGGGGCCAGGTTCCTACGAGCAGTACTTC
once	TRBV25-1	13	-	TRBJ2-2	CASSDPLTGELFF	TGTGCCAGCAGTGACCCACTCACCGGGGAGCTGTTTTTT
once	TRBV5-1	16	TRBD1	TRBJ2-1	CASSLGPGGRYNEQFF	TGCGCCAGCAGCTTGGGCCCAGGGGGAAGGTACAATGAGCAGTTCTTC
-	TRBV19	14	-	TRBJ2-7	CASSETGDSYEQYF	TGTGCCAGTAGCGAGACAGGCGACTCCTACGAGCAGTACTTC
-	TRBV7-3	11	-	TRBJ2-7	CASGEGGEQYF	TGTGCCAGCGGAGAGGGCGGCGAGCAGTACTTC
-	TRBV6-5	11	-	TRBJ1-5	CASSPNQPQHF	TGTGCCAGCAGTCCAAATCAGCCCCAGCATTTT
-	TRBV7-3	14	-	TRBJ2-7	CASSLTPSSYEQYF	TGTGCCAGCAGCTTAACCCCATCCTCCTACGAGCAGTACTTC
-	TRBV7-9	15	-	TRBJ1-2	CASSLVLQGNYGYTF	TGTGCCAGCAGCTTAGTCTTACAGGGTAACTATGGCTACACCTTC
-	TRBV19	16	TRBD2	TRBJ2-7	CASSPQVAGGQYEQYF	TGTGCCAGTAGTCCCCAAGTAGCGGGAGGCCAATACGAGCAGTACTTC
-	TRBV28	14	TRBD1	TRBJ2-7	CASSFGTGSSEQYF	TGTGCCAGCAGTTTTGGGACAGGTTCTAGCGAGCAGTACTTC
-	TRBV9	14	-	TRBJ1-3	CASSVGGDGNTIYF	TGTGCCAGCAGCGTTGGGGGTGATGGAAACACCATATATTTT
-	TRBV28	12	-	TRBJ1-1	CASSRTFREAFF	TGTGCCAGCTCCCGGACCTTCCGGGAAGCTTTCTTT
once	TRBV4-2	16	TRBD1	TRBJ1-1	CASSHGDRGLKTEAFF	TGTGCCAGCAGCCATGGGGACAGGGGGCTGAAAACTGAAGCTTTCTTT
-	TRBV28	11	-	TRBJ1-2	CASSLYYGYTF	TGTGCCAGCAGCCTTTACTATGGCTACACCTTC
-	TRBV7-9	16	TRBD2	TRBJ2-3	CASSPGLAGHTDTQYF	TGTGCCAGCAGCCCGGGACTAGCGGGACACACAGATACGCAGTATTTT
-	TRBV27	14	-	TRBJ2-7	CASSRDHSSYEQYF	TGTGCCAGCAGCCGGGACCACAGCTCCTACGAGCAGTACTTC
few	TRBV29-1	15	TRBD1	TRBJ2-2	CSVVKDRGRAGELFF	TGCAGCGTTGTAAAAGACAGGGGGAGGGCCGGGGAGCTGTTTTTT
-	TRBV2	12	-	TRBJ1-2	CASSEGLSGYTF	TGTGCCAGCAGTGAGGGACTAAGCGGCTACACCTTC